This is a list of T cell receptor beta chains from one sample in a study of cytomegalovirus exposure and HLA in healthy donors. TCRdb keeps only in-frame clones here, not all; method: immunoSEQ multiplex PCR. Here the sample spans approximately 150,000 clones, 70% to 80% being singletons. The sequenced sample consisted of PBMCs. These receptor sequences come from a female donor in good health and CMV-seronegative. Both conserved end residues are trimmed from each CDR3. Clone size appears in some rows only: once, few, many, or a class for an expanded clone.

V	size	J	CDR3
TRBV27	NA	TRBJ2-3	ASSLSSPVLSTDTQY
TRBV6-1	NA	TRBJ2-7	ASSLEKGGTYEQY
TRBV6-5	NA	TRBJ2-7	ASQRGGPYEQY
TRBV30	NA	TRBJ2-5	AWSVAGRQETQY
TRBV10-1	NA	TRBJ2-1	ASSESLAGAYNEQF
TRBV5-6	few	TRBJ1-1	ASSLAQGNTEAF
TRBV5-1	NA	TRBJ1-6	ASSLSGGGNSPLH
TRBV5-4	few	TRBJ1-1	ASSGGQGIRTEAF
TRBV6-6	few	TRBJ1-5	ASSTGGNQPQH
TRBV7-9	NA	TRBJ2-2	ASSPRGTANTGELF
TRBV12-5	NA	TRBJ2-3	ASGLGIEASGITDTQY
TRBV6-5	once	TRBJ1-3	ASFPRDRGPHTIY
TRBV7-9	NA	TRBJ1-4	ASSLGGTGSNGKLF
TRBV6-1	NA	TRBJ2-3	ATGGFNSADTQY
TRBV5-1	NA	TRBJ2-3	ASSLELAGESDTQY
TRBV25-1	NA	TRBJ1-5	ASSDVRFDQPQH
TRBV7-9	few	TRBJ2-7	ASVRGDEQY
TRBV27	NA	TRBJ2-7	ASSDDVGAYEQY
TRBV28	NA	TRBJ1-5	ASSQGGALGQPQH
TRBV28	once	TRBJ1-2	ATPNDTRGYT